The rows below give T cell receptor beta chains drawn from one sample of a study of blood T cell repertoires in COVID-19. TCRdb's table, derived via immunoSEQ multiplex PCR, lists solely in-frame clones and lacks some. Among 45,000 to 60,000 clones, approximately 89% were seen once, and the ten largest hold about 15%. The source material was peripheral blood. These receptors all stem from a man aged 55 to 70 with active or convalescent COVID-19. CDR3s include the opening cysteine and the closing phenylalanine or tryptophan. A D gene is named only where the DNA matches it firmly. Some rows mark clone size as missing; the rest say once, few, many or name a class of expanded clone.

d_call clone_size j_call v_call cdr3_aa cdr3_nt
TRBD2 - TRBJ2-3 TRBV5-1 CASSRGGVSDTQYF TGCGCCAGCAGCCGTGGGGGGGTTTCAGATACGCAGTATTTT
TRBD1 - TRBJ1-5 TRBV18 CASSPSPTGGGDQPQHF TGTGCCAGCTCACCATCCCCGACAGGGGGCGGGGATCAGCCCCAGCATTTT
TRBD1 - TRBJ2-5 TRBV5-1 CASSLFLGGDETQYF TGCGCCAGCAGCTTGTTCCTAGGGGGCGACGAGACCCAGTACTTC
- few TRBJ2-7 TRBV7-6 CASSLSGGGEQYF TGTGCCAGCAGCTTATCGGGGGGCGGTGAGCAGTACTTC
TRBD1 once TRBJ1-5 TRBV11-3 CASSLLVSGTGRPPQHF TGTGCCAGCAGCTTACTGGTTTCCGGGACAGGGAGGCCGCCCCAGCATTTT
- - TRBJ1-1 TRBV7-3 CASSLTGLDTEAFF TGTGCCAGCAGCCTCACAGGGTTGGACACTGAAGCTTTCTTT
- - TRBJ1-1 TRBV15 CATSDSMNTEAFF TGTGCCACCAGCGACAGCATGAACACTGAAGCTTTCTTT
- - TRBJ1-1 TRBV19 CASRQGTEAFF TGTGCCAGTAGACAGGGCACTGAAGCTTTCTTT
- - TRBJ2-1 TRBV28 CASSFLVRSYNEQFF TGTGCCAGCAGTTTTTTAGTAAGATCCTACAATGAGCAGTTCTTC
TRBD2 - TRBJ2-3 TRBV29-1 CSSRGGAKPTDTQYF TGCAGCTCCCGGGGGGGGGCCAAACCCACAGATACGCAGTATTTT
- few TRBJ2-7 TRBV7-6 CASSLAQEHDPYEQYF TGTGCCAGCAGCTTAGCTCAGGAACACGACCCCTACGAGCAGTACTTC
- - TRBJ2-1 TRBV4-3 CASSQEGGSYNEQFF TGCGCCAGCAGCCAAGAGGGGGGATCCTACAATGAGCAGTTCTTC
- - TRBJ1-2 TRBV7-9 CASGRESGGYTF TGTGCCAGCGGCCGGGAGTCCGGTGGCTACACCTTC
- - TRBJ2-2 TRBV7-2 CASSLARGGAGTGELFF TGTGCCAGCAGCTTAGCGAGAGGGGGGGCCGGAACCGGGGAGCTGTTTTTT
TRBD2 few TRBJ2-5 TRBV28 CASSSGLAWGETQYF TGTGCCAGCAGTTCGGGACTAGCGTGGGGGGAGACCCAGTACTTC
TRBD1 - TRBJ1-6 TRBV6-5 CASRLWDSNSPLHF TGTGCCAGCAGACTATGGGACAGTAATTCACCCCTCCACTTT
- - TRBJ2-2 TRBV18 CASSSDTAYTGELFF TGTGCCAGCTCATCGGACACCGCGTACACCGGGGAGCTGTTTTTT
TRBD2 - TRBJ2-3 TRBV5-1 CASSLLPAGVTSTDTQYF TGCGCCAGCAGCTTATTGCCAGCGGGGGTCACTAGCACAGATACGCAGTATTTT
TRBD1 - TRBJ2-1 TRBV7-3 CASSAQGAWSYNEQFF TGTGCCAGCAGCGCCCAGGGGGCCTGGTCCTACAATGAGCAGTTCTTC
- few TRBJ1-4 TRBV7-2 CASSPGGGGEKLFF TGTGCCAGCAGCCCCGGTGGGGGCGGGGAAAAACTGTTTTTT
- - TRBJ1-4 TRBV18 CASSRDTNNEKLFF TGTGCCAGCTCACGGGACACTAATAATGAAAAACTGTTTTTT
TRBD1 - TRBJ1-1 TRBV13 CASSYNRGEAFF TGTGCCAGCAGTTACAACAGGGGGGAAGCTTTCTTT
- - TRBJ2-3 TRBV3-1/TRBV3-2 CASSHWGRPGPDTQYF TGTGCCAGCAGCCATTGGGGCAGACCTGGCCCAGATACGCAGTATTTT
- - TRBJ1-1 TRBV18 CASSPSGGTEAFF TGTGCCAGCTCACCATCCGGGGGAACCGAAGCTTTCTTT
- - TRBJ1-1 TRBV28 CASSQLTVNTEAFF TGTGCCAGCAGTCAGTTGACAGTTAACACTGAAGCTTTCTTT
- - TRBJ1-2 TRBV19 CVVAPTGYTF TGTGTTGTGGCCCCCACTGGCTACACCTTC
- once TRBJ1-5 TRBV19 CASSIDTPGSPTQPQHF TGTGCCAGTAGTATAGATACCCCGGGGTCCCCAACTCAGCCCCAGCATTTT
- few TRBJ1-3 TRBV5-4 CASSSRSSGNTIYF TGTGCCAGCAGCTCTCGCAGCTCTGGAAACACCATATATTTT
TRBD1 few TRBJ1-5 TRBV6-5 CASSYSGGEGQPQHF TGTGCCAGCAGTTATTCAGGGGGCGAAGGACAGCCCCAGCATTTT
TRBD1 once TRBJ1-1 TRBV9 CASSVWLDRGTEAFF TGTGCCAGCAGCGTCTGGCTCGACAGGGGGACTGAAGCTTTCTTT
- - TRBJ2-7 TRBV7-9 CASSPDRTYEQYF TGTGCCAGCAGCCCCGACAGAACCTACGAGCAGTACTTC
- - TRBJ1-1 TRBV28 CASSWDMNTEAFF TGTGCCAGCAGTTGGGACATGAACACTGAAGCTTTCTTT
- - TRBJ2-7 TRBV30 CAWSEGLKSMYEQYF TGTGCCTGGAGCGAAGGACTAAAGAGCATGTACGAGCAGTACTTC
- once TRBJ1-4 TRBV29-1 CSALDSLNEKLFF TGCAGCGCCCTTGACAGCCTTAATGAAAAACTGTTTTTT
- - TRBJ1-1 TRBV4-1 CASSQAPTGLNTEAFF TGCGCCAGCAGCCAAGCCCCGACAGGACTGAACACTGAAGCTTTCTTT